The present entry profiles one T cell receptor beta chain with its context. The antigen is unknown. The germline CDR1 and CDR2 sequences are MNHEY and SVGAGI. The CDR3 sequence is 16 residues long. V was shortened by 2 bases and J by 0 bases, with 8 bases between the two germline ends. This sample was included in a study of CD8 T cells in ankylosing spondylitis. Whole-study findings and limits: Ankylosing spondylitis blood appeared to carry a characteristic TCR beta motif of fewer than 10 highly homologous variants.

TCRdb processed the 5' RACE reads anew with MiXCR; each CDR3 protein has one entry. The sample includes 150,000 to 200,000 distinct CDR3 sequences, 25% to 35% of them seen just once. The sequence derives from a male donor with ankylosing spondylitis. The rearrangement uses TRBV6-5 and TRBJ2-6, with D unresolved. The specimen sequenced was synovial fluid, either unsorted or a sorted T cell fraction (not recorded which). The CDR3 DNA reads TGTGCCAGCAGTTACCACCGGAGCTCTGGGGCCAACGTCCTGACTTTC. Translating it yields CASSYHRSSGANVLTF.